This T cell receptor (beta chain) appears in the sequencing data of a study of blood T cell repertoires in COVID-19. This CDR3 contains 13 residues. J was trimmed by 7 bases and V by 6 bases; bases with no gene match: 6. Germline CDR1 MRHNA, CDR2 SNTAGT. This table comes from immunoSEQ multiplex PCR, and its TCRdb copy is limited to in-frame clones, with some not included. The repertoire includes about 200,000 clones, roughly 87% of them detected once, and under 2.5% sits in the top ten. Material: peripheral blood. The clonotype comes from a man aged 40-50 years with active or convalescent COVID-19. The chain recombines TRBV6-4 with TRBJ1-2; 9 bases align to TRBD1. The CDR3 nucleotides read TGTGCCAGCAGCATGGAACAGGGGGCTGGCTACACCTTC. As protein: CASSMEQGAGYTF.